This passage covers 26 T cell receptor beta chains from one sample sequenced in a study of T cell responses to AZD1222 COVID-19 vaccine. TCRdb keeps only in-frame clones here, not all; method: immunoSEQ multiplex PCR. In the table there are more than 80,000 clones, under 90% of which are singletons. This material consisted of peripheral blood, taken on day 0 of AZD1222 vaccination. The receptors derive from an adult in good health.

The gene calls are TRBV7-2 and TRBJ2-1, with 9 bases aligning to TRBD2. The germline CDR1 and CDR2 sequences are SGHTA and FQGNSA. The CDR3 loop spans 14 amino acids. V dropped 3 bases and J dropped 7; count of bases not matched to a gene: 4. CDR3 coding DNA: TGTGCCAGCAGCTTTAGCGGGAGTATGAATGAGCAGTTCTTC. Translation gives CASSFSGSMNEQFF.

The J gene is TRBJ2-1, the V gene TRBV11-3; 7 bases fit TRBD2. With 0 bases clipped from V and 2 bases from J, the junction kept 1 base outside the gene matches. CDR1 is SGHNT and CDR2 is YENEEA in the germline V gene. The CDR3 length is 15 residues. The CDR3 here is CASSLDGLAYNEQFF. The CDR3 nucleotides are TGTGCCAGCAGCTTAGATGGACTAGCCTACAATGAGCAGTTCTTC.

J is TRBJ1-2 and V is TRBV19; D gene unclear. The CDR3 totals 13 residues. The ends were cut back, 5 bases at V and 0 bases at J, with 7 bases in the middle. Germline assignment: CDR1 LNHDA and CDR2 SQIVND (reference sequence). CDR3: CASSAEANYGYTF. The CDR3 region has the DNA TGTGCCAGTAGTGCAGAAGCTAACTATGGCTACACCTTC.

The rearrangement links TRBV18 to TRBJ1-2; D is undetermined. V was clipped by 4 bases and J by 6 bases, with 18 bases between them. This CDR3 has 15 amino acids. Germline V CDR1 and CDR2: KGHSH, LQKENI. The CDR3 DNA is TGTGCCAGCTCACTCAACCCCCGGAAGGGCGATGGCTACACCTTC. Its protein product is CASSLNPRKGDGYTF.

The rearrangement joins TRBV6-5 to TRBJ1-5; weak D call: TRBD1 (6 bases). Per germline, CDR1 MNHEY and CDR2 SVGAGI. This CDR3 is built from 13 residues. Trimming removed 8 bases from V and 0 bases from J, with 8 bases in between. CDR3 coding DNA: TGTGCCAGCGGACAGCTTAGCAATCAGCCCCAGCATTTT. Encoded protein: CASGQLSNQPQHF.

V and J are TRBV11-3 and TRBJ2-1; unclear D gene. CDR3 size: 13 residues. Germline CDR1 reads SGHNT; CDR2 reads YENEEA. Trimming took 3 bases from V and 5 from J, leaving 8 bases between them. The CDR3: CASSLDGDNEQFF. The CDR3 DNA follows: TGTGCCAGCAGCTTGGACGGAGACAATGAGCAGTTCTTC.

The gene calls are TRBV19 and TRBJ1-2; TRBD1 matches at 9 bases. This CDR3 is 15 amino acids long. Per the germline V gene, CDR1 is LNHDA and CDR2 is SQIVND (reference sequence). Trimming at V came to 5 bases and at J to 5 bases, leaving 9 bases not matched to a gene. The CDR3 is CASSEQNRGHYGYTF. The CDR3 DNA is TGTGCCAGTAGTGAACAAAACAGGGGGCATTATGGCTACACCTTC.

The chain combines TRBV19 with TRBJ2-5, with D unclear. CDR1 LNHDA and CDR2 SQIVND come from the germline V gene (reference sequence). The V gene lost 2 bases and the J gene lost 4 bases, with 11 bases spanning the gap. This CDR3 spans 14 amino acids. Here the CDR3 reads CASSIIGQSETQYF. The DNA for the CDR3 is TGTGCCAGTAGTATAATCGGCCAGTCAGAGACCCAGTACTTC.

CDR3 sequence: CASRSSGGSKETQYF. Here the CDR3 DNA reads TGTGCCAGCAGGTCCTCGGGGGGATCTAAAGAGACCCAGTACTTC. This chain connects TRBV7-9 to TRBJ2-5; 7 nucleotides match TRBD2. This CDR3 has 15 amino acids. From germline, CDR1 is SEHNR and CDR2 FQNEAQ (reference sequence). Trimming took 6 bases from V and 3 from J; bases not matched to a gene: 10.

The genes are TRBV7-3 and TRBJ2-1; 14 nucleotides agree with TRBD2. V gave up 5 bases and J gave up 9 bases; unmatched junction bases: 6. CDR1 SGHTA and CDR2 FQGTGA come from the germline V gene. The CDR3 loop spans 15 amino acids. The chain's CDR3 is CASSPGTSGSGEQFF. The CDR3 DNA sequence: TGTGCCAGCAGCCCTGGGACTAGCGGGAGTGGTGAGCAGTTCTTC. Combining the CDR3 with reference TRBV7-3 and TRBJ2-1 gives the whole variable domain GAGVSQTPSNKVTEKGKYVELRCDPISGHTALYWYRQSLGQGPEFLIYFQGTGAADDSGLPNDRFFAVRPEGSVSTLKIQRTERGDSAVYLCASSPGTSGSGEQFFGPGTRLTVL.

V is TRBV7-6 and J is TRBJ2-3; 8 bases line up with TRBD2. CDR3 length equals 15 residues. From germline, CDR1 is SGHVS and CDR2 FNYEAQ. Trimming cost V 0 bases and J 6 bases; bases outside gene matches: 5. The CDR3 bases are TGTGCCAGCAGCTTAGCGGTGCGGGGGGTGGATACGCAGTATTTT. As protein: CASSLAVRGVDTQYF.

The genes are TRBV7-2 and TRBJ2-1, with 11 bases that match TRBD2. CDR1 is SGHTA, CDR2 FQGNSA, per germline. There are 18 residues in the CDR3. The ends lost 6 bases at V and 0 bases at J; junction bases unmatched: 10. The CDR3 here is CASRPPGLAASSYNEQFF. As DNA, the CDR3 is TGTGCCAGCAGACCCCCGGGACTAGCGGCAAGCTCCTACAATGAGCAGTTCTTC.

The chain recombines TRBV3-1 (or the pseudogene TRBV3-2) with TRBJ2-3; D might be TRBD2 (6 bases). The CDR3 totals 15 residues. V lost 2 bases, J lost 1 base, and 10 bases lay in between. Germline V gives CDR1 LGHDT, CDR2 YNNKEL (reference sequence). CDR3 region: CASSQWGTGTDTQYF. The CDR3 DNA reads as TGTGCCAGCAGCCAATGGGGGACTGGCACAGATACGCAGTATTTT.

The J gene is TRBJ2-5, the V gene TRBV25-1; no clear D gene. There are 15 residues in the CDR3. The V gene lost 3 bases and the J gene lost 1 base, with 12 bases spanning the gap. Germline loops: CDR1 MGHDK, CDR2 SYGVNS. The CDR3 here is CASSDWTVAQETQYF. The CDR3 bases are TGTGCCAGCAGTGATTGGACCGTAGCCCAAGAGACCCAGTACTTC.

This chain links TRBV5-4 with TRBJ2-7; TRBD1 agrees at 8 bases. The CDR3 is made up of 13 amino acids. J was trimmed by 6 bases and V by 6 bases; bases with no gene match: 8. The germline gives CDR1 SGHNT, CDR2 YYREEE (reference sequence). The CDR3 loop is CASTVDRAVEQYF. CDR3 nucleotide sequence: TGTGCCAGCACGGTGGACAGGGCGGTCGAGCAGTACTTC.

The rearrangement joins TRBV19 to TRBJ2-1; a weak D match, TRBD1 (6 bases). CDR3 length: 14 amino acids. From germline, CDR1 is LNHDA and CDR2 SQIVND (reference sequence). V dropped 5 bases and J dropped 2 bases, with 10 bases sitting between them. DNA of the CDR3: TGTGCCAGTAGTGGCAGGGGCCCCTACAATGAGCAGTTCTTC. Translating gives CASSGRGPYNEQFF.

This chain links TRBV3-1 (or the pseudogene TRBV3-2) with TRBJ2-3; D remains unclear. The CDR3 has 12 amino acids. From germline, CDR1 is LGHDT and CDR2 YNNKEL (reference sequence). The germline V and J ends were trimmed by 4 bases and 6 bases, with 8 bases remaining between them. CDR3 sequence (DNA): TGTGCCAGCAGCCCCCGTTTGGATACGCAGTATTTT. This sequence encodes CASSPRLDTQYF.

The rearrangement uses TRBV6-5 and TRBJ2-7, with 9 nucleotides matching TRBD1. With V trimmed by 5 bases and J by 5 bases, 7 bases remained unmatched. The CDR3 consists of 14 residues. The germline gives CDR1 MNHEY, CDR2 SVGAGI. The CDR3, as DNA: TGTGCCAGCAGTACGGACAGGGGCAAGAACGAGCAGTACTTC. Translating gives CASSTDRGKNEQYF.

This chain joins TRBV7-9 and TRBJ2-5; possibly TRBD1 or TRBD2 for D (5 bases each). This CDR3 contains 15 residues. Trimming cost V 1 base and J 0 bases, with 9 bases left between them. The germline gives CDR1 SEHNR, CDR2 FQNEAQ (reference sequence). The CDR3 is CASSLGQRYQETQYF. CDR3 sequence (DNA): TGTGCCAGCAGCTTAGGACAGCGGTACCAAGAGACCCAGTACTTC.

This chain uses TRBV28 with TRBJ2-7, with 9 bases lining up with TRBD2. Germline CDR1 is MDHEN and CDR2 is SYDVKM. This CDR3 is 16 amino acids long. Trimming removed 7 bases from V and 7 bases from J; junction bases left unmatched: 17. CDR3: CASIPGGGRALGEQYF. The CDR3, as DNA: TGTGCCAGCATCCCGGGTGGCGGGAGGGCCTTGGGGGAGCAGTACTTC.

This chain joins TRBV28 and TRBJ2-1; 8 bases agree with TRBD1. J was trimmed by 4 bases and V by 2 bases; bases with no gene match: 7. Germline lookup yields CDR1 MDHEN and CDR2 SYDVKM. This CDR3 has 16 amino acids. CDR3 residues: CASSLLTGDRYNEQFF. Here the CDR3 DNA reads TGTGCCAGCAGTTTACTGACTGGGGACAGGTACAATGAGCAGTTCTTC.

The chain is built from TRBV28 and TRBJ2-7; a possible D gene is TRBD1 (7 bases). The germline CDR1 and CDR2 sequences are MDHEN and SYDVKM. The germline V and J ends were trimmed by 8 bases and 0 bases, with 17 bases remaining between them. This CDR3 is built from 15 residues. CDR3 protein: CASGRAGQSSYEQYF. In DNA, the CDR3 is TGTGCCAGCGGCCGGGCGGGACAGAGCTCCTACGAGCAGTACTTC.

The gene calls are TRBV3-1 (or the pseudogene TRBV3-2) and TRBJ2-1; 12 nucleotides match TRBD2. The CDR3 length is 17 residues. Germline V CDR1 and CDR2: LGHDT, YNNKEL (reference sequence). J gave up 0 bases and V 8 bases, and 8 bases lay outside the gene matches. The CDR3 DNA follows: TGTGCCAGCCGTACTAGCGGGGGGCAGAGCTCCTACAATGAGCAGTTCTTC. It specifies CASRTSGGQSSYNEQFF.

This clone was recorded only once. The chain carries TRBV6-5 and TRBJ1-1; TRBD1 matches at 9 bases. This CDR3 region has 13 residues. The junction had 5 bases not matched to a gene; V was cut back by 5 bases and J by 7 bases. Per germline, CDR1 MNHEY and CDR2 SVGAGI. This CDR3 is CASSTGQGGEAFF. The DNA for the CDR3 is TGTGCCAGCAGTACGGGACAGGGAGGTGAAGCTTTCTTT.

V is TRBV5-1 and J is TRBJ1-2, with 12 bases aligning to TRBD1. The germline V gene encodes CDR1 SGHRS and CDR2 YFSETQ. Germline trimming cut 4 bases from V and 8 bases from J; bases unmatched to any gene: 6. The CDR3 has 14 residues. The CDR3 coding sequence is TGCGCCAGCAGCGTGGGACAGGGGGCAGGAGGCTACACCTTC. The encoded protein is CASSVGQGAGGYTF.

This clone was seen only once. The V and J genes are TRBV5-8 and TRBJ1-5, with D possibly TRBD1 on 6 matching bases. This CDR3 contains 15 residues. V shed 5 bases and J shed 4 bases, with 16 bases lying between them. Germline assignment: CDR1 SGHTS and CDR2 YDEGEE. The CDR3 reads CASRIWGARNQPQHF. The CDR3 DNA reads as TGTGCCAGCAGGATCTGGGGGGCTCGGAATCAGCCCCAGCATTTT.